This TCR beta chain was documented in a study of blood T cell dynamics during melanoma immunotherapy. The study, taken as a whole, reports: It remained unknown if the driving T cell clones were melanoma-specific.

Time point of the sample: pre-treatment baseline. Blood was drawn before treatment and at week 3 after checkpoint blockade. Patients had no prior systemic cancer treatment, immunosuppressants or other active cancers. This clone was counted between two and nine times. The antigen is not known. DNA loading was fixed at 350 ng for all bulk PBMC samples. Using immunoSEQ multiplex PCR, the repertoire was profiled, and TCRdb retains in-frame clones only, with some absent. The sample has about 7,200 clones; approximately 84% are singletons. V lost 4 bases to trimming and J lost 2 bases, with 9 bases between them. The V gene's germline CDR1 is SEHNR and CDR2 FQNEAQ (reference sequence). The CDR3 contains 14 residues.

This rearrangement joins TRBV7-9 to TRBJ1-5; TRBD1 is a possible D gene (6 bases). This specimen was blood, taken from a patient treated with checkpoint blockade. The clonotype was recovered from a human donor with melanoma. The CDR3 spells CASSYRDGNQPQHF. DNA for the CDR3: TGTGCCAGCAGCTACAGGGACGGCAATCAGCCCCAGCATTTT.